The 9 T cell receptor beta chains below were found in one sample sequenced in a study of blood T cell repertoires in COVID-19. The table came from immunoSEQ multiplex PCR; TCRdb's copy has only in-frame clones and leaves some out. The sample has about 240,000 clones, about nine tenths seen once. Material for sequencing was peripheral blood. The receptors shown here come from a man between 60 and 70 years old who had recovered from COVID-19.

CDR3 sequence reads: CASRGGARNTEAFF. The CDR3 region has the DNA TGCGCCAGCAGGGGAGGGGCGAGGAACACTGAAGCTTTCTTT. The V gene is TRBV5-1, the J gene TRBJ1-1, with TRBD1 as a possible D gene (5 bases). This CDR3 region has 14 residues. Germline values: CDR1 SGHRS, CDR2 YFSETQ. The ends were cut back, 5 bases at V and 1 base at J, with 12 bases in the middle.

The chain is built from TRBV28 and TRBJ2-1; 14 bases fit TRBD2. The CDR3 loop spans 16 amino acids. With V trimmed by 5 bases and J by 5 bases, 5 bases remained unmatched. The germline V gene has CDR1 MDHEN and CDR2 SYDVKM. CDR3 loop: CASSRGLAGGHNEQFF. CDR3 coding DNA: TGTGCCAGCAGTCGCGGACTAGCGGGGGGTCACAATGAGCAGTTCTTC.

This rearrangement joins TRBV9 to TRBJ1-3, with D perhaps matching TRBD1 (6 bases). Between the trimmed V and J ends, which lost 0 bases and 2 bases, there was a span of 15 bases. CDR1 is SGDLS, CDR2 YYNGEE, per germline. The CDR3 loop spans 17 amino acids. In nucleotides, the CDR3 is TGTGCCAGCAGCGTAGAGCCCCAAGGGGGACCTGGAAACACCATATATTTT. It codes for CASSVEPQGGPGNTIYF.

The rearrangement links TRBV10-3 to TRBJ2-6; TRBD1 aligns across 9 bases. Germline CDR1 ENHRY, CDR2 SYGVKD. This CDR3 comprises 19 residues. V lost 6 bases, J lost 0 bases, and 12 bases stayed unmatched. The CDR3: CAISRLTGTGISGANVLTF. In DNA, the CDR3 is TGTGCCATCAGCCGACTCACCGGGACAGGGATCTCTGGGGCCAACGTCCTGACTTTC.

The chain has TRBV11-2 and TRBJ2-2; the match to TRBD2 covers 9 bases. This CDR3 is 14 amino acids long. Trimming removed 9 bases from V and 1 base from J; junction bases left unmatched: 3. Germline V gene data show CDR1 as SGHAT and CDR2 as FQNNGV. Written as DNA, the CDR3 is TGTGCCAGAAATAGCGGGGGGAACACCGGGGAGCTGTTTTTT. It translates to CARNSGGNTGELFF.

This sequence joins TRBV19 and TRBJ2-7; TRBD1 might be the D (6 bases). CDR1 is LNHDA, CDR2 SQIVND, per germline (reference sequence). V was clipped by 4 bases and J by 0 bases, with 10 bases between them. This CDR3 is 14 amino acids long. CDR3 sequence (DNA): TGTGCCAGTAGTAGGGGGCCGTACTCCTACGAGCAGTACTTC. Translating it yields CASSRGPYSYEQYF.

The rearrangement links TRBV20-1 to TRBJ2-1; D ambiguous. The CDR3 totals 15 residues. V dropped 3 bases and J dropped 5 bases, with 17 bases sitting between them. Germline assignment: CDR1 DFQATT and CDR2 SNEGSKA (reference sequence). The CDR3 reads CSASPLLPENNEQFF. CDR3 in DNA: TGCAGTGCTAGTCCCCTCCTACCTGAAAACAATGAGCAGTTCTTC.

This rearrangement joins TRBV9 to TRBJ2-7; 9 bases fit TRBD2. The CDR3 length is 15 residues. Germline-derived CDR1 and CDR2 are SGDLS and YYNGEE. V gave up 4 bases and J gave up 4 bases; unmatched junction bases: 9. DNA of the CDR3: TGTGCCAGCAGCCCAGCGGGGGGTCGAATTTACGAGCAGTACTTC. Its protein is CASSPAGGRIYEQYF.

V is TRBV30 and J is TRBJ2-1; D possibly corresponds to TRBD2 (6 bases). This CDR3 spans 12 amino acids. Looked up from germline, CDR1 is GTSNPN and CDR2 is SVGIG (reference sequence). Trimming removed 5 bases at V and 10 bases at J, with 15 bases between. CDR3 amino acids: CAWALPRGEQFF. CDR3 DNA: TGTGCCTGGGCTCTCCCCCGGGGGGAGCAGTTCTTC.